This T cell receptor (beta chain) was obtained from a study of cytomegalovirus exposure and HLA in healthy donors. About the study: Falling in the Caucasian-associated ancestry cluster were about four fifths of under 500 genotyped donors.

In the PCR, 60 Vbeta and 13 Jbeta primers were used. Clones were read by immunoSEQ multiplex PCR, and TCRdb kept only the in-frame ones, dropping some. The sample shows about 150,000 clones, and about 1.6% sits with its ten largest clones. The CDR3 loop spans 15 amino acids. Germline V gives CDR1 SGHNT, CDR2 YYREEE (reference sequence). V was trimmed by 0 bases and J by 6 bases, leaving 13 bases between them. The sequence was collected from a woman aged 45 to 65 in good health and CMV-seronegative. This rearrangement joins TRBV5-4 to TRBJ1-5; no reliable D call. Source material: PBMCs. CDR3 nucleotides: TGTGCCAGCAGCTTGGACGGATCCGGAGTTCAGCCCCAGCATTTT. The encoded protein is CASSLDGSGVQPQHF.